Shown below are 2 T cell receptor beta chains from a single sample sequenced in a study of OX40 agonist ivuxolimab in advanced cancers. Libraries were prepared by immunoSEQ multiplex PCR; TCRdb keeps only in-frame clonotypes and omits some of them. The sample has some 67,000 clones; over 70% are singletons. The sample in question was CD4+ or CD8+ T cells sorted from blood, obtained in a trial of the OX40 agonist ivuxolimab. These receptors were collected from an adult with an advanced solid tumor such as melanoma, head and neck, liver or kidney cancer.

This clone was seen only once. The rearrangement links TRBV10-3 to TRBJ2-7; the D gene is possibly TRBD2 (6 bases). This CDR3 spans 18 amino acids. Trimming took 4 bases from V and 0 from J, leaving 22 bases between them. Germline V lookup: CDR1 ENHRY, CDR2 SYGVKD. The CDR3 loop reads CAISGSTGSGLSSYEQYF. Here the CDR3 DNA reads TGTGCCATCAGTGGATCAACCGGAAGCGGGCTTAGCTCCTACGAGCAGTACTTC.

The V and J genes are TRBV19 and TRBJ1-5, with 7 positions matching TRBD1. This CDR3 is 16 amino acids long. The J segment lost 3 bases and the V segment lost 6 bases, leaving 11 bases of the junction unmatched. CDR1 LNHDA and CDR2 SQIVND come from the germline V gene (reference sequence). This chain's CDR3 is CASRVGRGDFNQPQHF. CDR3 nucleotides: TGTGCCAGTAGAGTCGGCAGGGGGGATTTCAATCAGCCCCAGCATTTT.